What follows are 19 T cell receptor beta chains derived from one specimen sequenced in a study of OX40 agonist ivuxolimab in advanced cancers. Data came from immunoSEQ multiplex PCR; TCRdb stores just in-frame clones and leaves some out. The sample shows about 62,000 clones, more than 70% of them seen only once. The specimen comprised CD4+ or CD8+ T cells sorted from blood, sampled in a trial of the OX40 agonist ivuxolimab. These receptors all stem from an adult with an advanced solid tumor such as melanoma, head and neck, liver or kidney cancer.

This clone was found a few times. The rearrangement links TRBV19 to TRBJ1-2; D gene uncertain. This CDR3 is 15 amino acids long. The V gene's germline CDR1 is LNHDA and CDR2 SQIVND (reference sequence). Trimming pared 7 bases from V and 1 base from J, leaving 16 bases between. The CDR3 spells CASTPNTADNYGYTF. The CDR3 region has the DNA TGTGCCAGTACCCCTAACACCGCCGATAACTATGGCTACACCTTC.

The chain is built from TRBV27 and TRBJ2-2; 9 bases align to TRBD2. The V gene's germline CDR1 is MNHEY and CDR2 SMNVEV (reference sequence). The trim removed 3 bases at V and 0 bases at J, leaving 2 bases unmatched. CDR3 size: 16 residues. The DNA for the CDR3 is TGTGCCAGCAGTTTCAGACTAGCGGCGAACACCGGGGAGCTGTTTTTT. Translating gives CASSFRLAANTGELFF.

This clone came up once. The chain uses TRBV19 and TRBJ1-4; D ambiguous. V was clipped by 3 bases and J by 3 bases, with 11 bases between them. CDR1 is LNHDA, CDR2 SQIVND, per germline (reference sequence). CDR3 length: 15 residues. The chain's CDR3 is CASSIWADSNEKLFF. CDR3 nucleotide sequence: TGTGCCAGTAGTATCTGGGCCGATTCTAATGAAAAACTGTTTTTT. Combining the CDR3 with reference TRBV19 and TRBJ1-4 gives the whole variable domain DGGITQSPKYLFRKEGQNVTLSCEQNLNHDAMYWYRQDPGQGLRLIYYSQIVNDFQKGDIAEGYSVSREKKESFPLTVTSAQKNPTAFYLCASSIWADSNEKLFFGSGTQLSVL.

J is TRBJ1-1 and V is TRBV15; no firm D call. The germline V and J ends were trimmed by 0 bases and 0 bases, with 5 bases remaining between them. The CDR3 spans 14 residues. Germline CDR1 and CDR2: LNHNV and YYDKDF (reference sequence). CDR3 in amino acids: CATSRDQVNTEAFF. The CDR3 bases are TGTGCCACCAGCAGAGATCAGGTGAACACTGAAGCTTTCTTT.

The chain joins TRBV6-5 to TRBJ2-2; D remains unclear. CDR3 length: 14 amino acids. V dropped 0 bases and J dropped 2 bases, with 4 bases sitting between them. CDR1 MNHEY and CDR2 SVGAGI come from the germline V gene. The CDR3 is CASSYSKNTGELFF. CDR3 in DNA: TGTGCCAGCAGTTACTCGAAAAACACCGGGGAGCTGTTTTTT.

This clone was found a few times. A read error may produce the germline difference seen at one junction end. This chain connects TRBV7-3 to TRBJ2-1; no reliable D call. Germline assignment: CDR1 SGHTA and CDR2 FQGTGA. The CDR3 covers 15 residues. The chain's CDR3 is CASSVTTEPYNEQFF. CDR3 coding DNA: TGTGCCAGCAGCGTAACGACGGAACCCTACAATGAGCAGTTCTTC.

The rearrangement links TRBV5-4 to TRBJ2-1, with D unresolved. CDR1 and CDR2 (germline): SGHNT, YYREEE (reference sequence). The CDR3 spans 15 residues. V was cut by 0 bases and J by 5 bases, with 12 bases left in between. Here the CDR3 reads CASSLVPRTNNEQFF. CDR3 DNA: TGTGCCAGCAGCTTGGTACCGCGGACCAACAATGAGCAGTTCTTC.

The chain uses TRBV28 and TRBJ2-3; TRBD1 might be the D (6 bases). The CDR3 spans 15 residues. CDR1 is MDHEN, CDR2 SYDVKM, per germline. V lost 2 bases and J 6 bases, leaving 15 bases between the germline ends. The CDR3 loop reads CASSLGYQGSDTQYF. The DNA for the CDR3 is TGTGCCAGCAGTTTAGGGTACCAGGGGTCTGATACGCAGTATTTT.

V gene TRBV2 combines with J gene TRBJ1-4; tentatively, D is TRBD1 (6 bases). The CDR3 sequence is 15 residues long. CDR1 is SNHLY and CDR2 is FYNNEI in the germline V gene. The germline V and J ends were trimmed by 7 bases and 3 bases, with 15 bases remaining between them. The CDR3 here is CASNQAGAPNEKLFF. CDR3 DNA: TGTGCCAGCAACCAAGCAGGGGCTCCTAATGAAAAACTGTTTTTT.

The V gene is TRBV6-1, the J gene TRBJ2-1; 8 nucleotides match TRBD2. Per germline, CDR1 MNHNS and CDR2 SASEGT. V lost 6 bases, J lost 9 bases, and 10 bases stayed unmatched. This CDR3 has 14 residues. The CDR3 is CASRRSGKVGEQFF. In DNA, the CDR3 is TGTGCCAGCAGACGTAGCGGGAAGGTCGGTGAGCAGTTCTTC.

CDR3 amino acids: CASSPGTDYQPQHF. The CDR3 DNA follows: TGTGCCAGCAGCCCAGGGACAGATTATCAGCCCCAGCATTTT. The rearrangement links TRBV5-5 to TRBJ1-5; 7 bases are a match to TRBD1. This CDR3 has 14 residues. Per the germline V gene, CDR1 is SGHKS and CDR2 is YYEKEE (reference sequence). With 4 bases clipped from V and 5 bases from J, the junction kept 6 bases outside the gene matches.

This clone appeared once. The J gene is TRBJ2-3, the V gene TRBV19; 9 nucleotides agree with TRBD2. The germline CDR1 and CDR2 sequences are LNHDA and SQIVND (reference sequence). CDR3 length: 16 residues. With 7 bases clipped from V and 0 bases from J, the junction kept 8 bases outside the gene matches. CDR3 bases: TGTGCCAGTAAATCGGGACTAGCCGCAAGCACAGATACGCAGTATTTT. Translation gives CASKSGLAASTDTQYF. Filled out from reference TRBV19 and TRBJ2-3, the complete variable domain reads DGGITQSPKYLFRKEGQNVTLSCEQNLNHDAMYWYRQDPGQGLRLIYYSQIVNDFQKGDIAEGYSVSREKKESFPLTVTSAQKNPTAFYLCASKSGLAASTDTQYFGPGTRLTVL.

Only a few counts were recorded for this clone. This rearrangement joins TRBV28 to TRBJ1-2; a weak D match, TRBD1 (6 bases). Trimming removed 2 bases at V and 4 bases at J, with 20 bases between. The germline V gene has CDR1 MDHEN and CDR2 SYDVKM. The CDR3 sequence is 17 residues long. CDR3 coding DNA: TGTGCCAGCAGTTTACGGCCCACAGGGAGGTCCCTCTATGGCTACACCTTC. Amino acids: CASSLRPTGRSLYGYTF.

V gene TRBV21-1 combines with J gene TRBJ1-5; TRBD1 reflects the table's D call only, with no check against the DNA. TRBV21-1 is recorded as a pseudogene. CDR3 size: 16 residues. The CDR3, as DNA: TGTGCCAAGTCGGGACAGGGAAAATATAGCAATCAGCCCCAGCATTTT. It translates to CAKSGQGKYSNQPQHF.

The chain carries TRBV19 and TRBJ1-4; TRBD1 matches 9 bases. Germline V CDR1 and CDR2: LNHDA, SQIVND (reference sequence). With 6 bases clipped from V and 9 bases from J, the junction kept 2 bases outside the gene matches. There are 12 residues in the CDR3. The CDR3 nucleotides read TGTGCCAGTAGGGGACAGGGAAAAAAACTGTTTTTT. Translation: CASRGQGKKLFF.

The chain couples TRBV5-4 to TRBJ2-1, with 7 bases fitting TRBD2. V was pared by 0 bases and J by 7 bases, with 10 bases of the junction left unmatched. CDR3 length: 16 amino acids. Looked up from germline, CDR1 is SGHNT and CDR2 is YYREEE (reference sequence). CDR3 region: CASSLDGGRRWNEQFF. DNA of the CDR3: TGTGCCAGCAGCTTGGATGGCGGGAGAAGGTGGAATGAGCAGTTCTTC.

This clone has just a few counts. The rearrangement links TRBV15 to TRBJ2-2; TRBD2 aligns across 7 bases. Germline V gives CDR1 LNHNV, CDR2 YYDKDF (reference sequence). V dropped 1 base and J dropped 0; count of bases not matched to a gene: 5. The CDR3 consists of 17 residues. Here the CDR3 reads CATSRGPGLSNTGELFF. The CDR3, as DNA: TGTGCCACCAGCAGAGGACCGGGACTATCGAACACCGGGGAGCTGTTTTTT.

The genes are TRBV2 and TRBJ2-2, with 8 nucleotides matching TRBD1. This CDR3 has 16 residues. The germline gives CDR1 SNHLY, CDR2 FYNNEI. The V gene end was trimmed by 7 bases and the J gene end by 4 bases; junction bases not matched to a gene: 11. The CDR3 DNA follows: TGTGCCAGCAATAGTCCGCAGGGGGCCGGCACCGGGGAGCTGTTTTTT. Protein: CASNSPQGAGTGELFF.

The chain has TRBV18 and TRBJ1-2; D perhaps matches TRBD1 (5 bases). CDR3 size: 13 residues. V was clipped by 0 bases and J by 4 bases, with 6 bases between them. CDR1 is KGHSH and CDR2 is LQKENI in the germline V gene. The CDR3 loop is CASSPPGAYGYTF. CDR3 nucleotide sequence: TGTGCCAGCTCACCACCAGGGGCCTATGGCTACACCTTC.